This TCR beta chain was identified in a study of cytomegalovirus exposure and HLA in healthy donors. Overall study context: Prior work identified 95 million to 120 million unique TCR beta sequences in roughly 190 million T cells. Study findings and constraints: Accurate prediction of HLA-A and HLA-B alleles (for most subjects) was reportedly achieved from TCR beta sequences.

There are 14 residues in the CDR3. The germline V gene encodes CDR1 SGHRS and CDR2 YFSETQ. Trimming left V 4 bases short and J 5 bases short, with 13 bases between. Note on this clone: No antigen is known for it.

The PCR ran on 60 Vbeta and 13 Jbeta primers. This table comes from immunoSEQ multiplex PCR, and its TCRdb copy is limited to in-frame clones, with some not included. Here the sample spans about 140,000 clones, about 78% being singletons. What was sequenced was PBMCs. The TCR sequence derives from a man aged 18 to 30 in good health and CMV-seronegative. V gene TRBV5-1 combines with J gene TRBJ2-4, with a tentative D call TRBD1 (5 bases). This CDR3 reads CASSLPGAENIQYF. The CDR3 region has the DNA TGCGCCAGCAGCCTACCTGGGGCCGAAAACATTCAGTACTTC.